This entry features one T cell receptor beta chain sequence. Its antigen is as yet unknown. These data are taken from a study of shared clonotypes between healthy human individuals. At a deep level, the assay was run. TCRdb keeps only in-frame clones here, not all; method: immunoSEQ multiplex PCR. This sample has roughly 770,000 clones; 96% occur once, and the top ten carry around 0.21%. General observations from the study: Naive subsets generally had larger estimated richness than memory subsets.

V shed 10 bases and J shed 6 bases, with 10 bases lying between them. Germline V gene sequence: CDR1 WNHNN, CDR2 SYGVQD (reference sequence). This CDR3 comprises 11 residues. Naive CD8 cells lacked CD45RO, underwent positive selection for CCR7 and left out terminally differentiated effector memory CD45RA+ cells. Sequencing was carried out using naive CD8+ T cells sorted from blood. This TCR was recovered from a man in his thirties or forties in good health. This chain connects TRBV10-1 to TRBJ2-1; no clear D. The CDR3 bases are TGCGCCACCTCCACGGGCAATGAGCAGTTCTTC. Translated, it gives CATSTGNEQFF.